Below are 22 T cell receptor beta chains sequenced from a single sample in a study of shared clonotypes between healthy human individuals. Libraries were prepared by immunoSEQ multiplex PCR; TCRdb keeps only in-frame clonotypes and omits some of them. The table lists 150,000 to 200,000 clones, approximately 95% of them singletons, with approximately 0.07% in the top ten. Sequenced material: naive CD4+ T cells sorted from blood. Indicated subset: CD45RA+ positively selected. The source is a woman in her 30s in good health.

The V call is TRBV28, the J call TRBJ1-4; TRBD1 is a possible D gene (5 bases). Germline loops: CDR1 MDHEN, CDR2 SYDVKM. V was pared by 3 bases and J by 8 bases, with 19 bases between. The CDR3 contains 16 residues. CDR3 nucleotides: TGTGCCAGCAGTTTTTTAGGGGTGTATCTCGGAGAAAAACTGTTTTTT. Its translation: CASSFLGVYLGEKLFF.

The chain has TRBV5-6 and TRBJ2-2; D perhaps matches TRBD2 (5 bases). CDR3 length equals 14 residues. Germline loops: CDR1 SGHDT, CDR2 YYEEEE. V was pared by 4 bases and J by 1 base, with 8 bases between. In DNA form, the CDR3 reads TGTGCCAGCAGCCGGGGTCTGAACACCGGGGAGCTGTTTTTT. Amino acids: CASSRGLNTGELFF.

This rearrangement joins TRBV5-4 to TRBJ2-5; D remains ambiguous. Germline CDR1 reads SGHNT; CDR2 reads YYREEE (reference sequence). V lost 0 bases and J 3 bases, leaving 6 bases between the germline ends. This CDR3 comprises 13 residues. CDR3 sequence (DNA): TGTGCCAGCAGCTTGGCCGAAGAAGAGACCCAGTACTTC. It encodes CASSLAEEETQYF.

The gene calls are TRBV7-6 and TRBJ2-1; D perhaps matches TRBD2 (6 bases). The CDR3 is made up of 15 amino acids. The V end lost 5 bases, the J end lost 6 bases, and 17 bases lay between the germline ends. In germline, CDR1 is SGHVS, CDR2 FNYEAQ. CDR3 residues: CASSPRSDGSNEQFF. DNA of the CDR3: TGTGCCAGCAGCCCTCGCTCGGACGGGAGCAATGAGCAGTTCTTC.

This chain joins TRBV10-3 and TRBJ1-2, with 7 bases aligning to TRBD1. This CDR3 is built from 14 residues. Germline V lookup: CDR1 ENHRY, CDR2 SYGVKD. V lost 3 bases to trimming and J lost 5 bases; unmatched junction nucleotides: 6. CDR3 sequence: CAISDRDSGYGYTF. DNA of the CDR3: TGTGCCATCAGTGACCGGGACAGTGGTTATGGCTACACCTTC.

V usage is TRBV7-9 and J usage is TRBJ2-4; 10 bases fit TRBD2. The CDR3 runs to 17 residues. The germline V gene has CDR1 SEHNR and CDR2 FQNEAQ (reference sequence). J lost 3 bases, V lost 5 bases, and 10 bases had no gene match. CDR3 protein: CASSRPQQREGKNIQYF. The CDR3 DNA reads as TGTGCCAGCAGCCGCCCCCAGCAGCGGGAGGGCAAAAACATTCAGTACTTC.

The gene calls are TRBV6-6 and TRBJ1-1, with 7 bases aligning to TRBD1. CDR1 and CDR2 (germline): MNHNY, SVGAGI (reference sequence). There are 15 residues in the CDR3. J was trimmed by 0 bases and V by 7 bases; bases with no gene match: 8. CDR3 protein: CASTEADRLNTEAFF. CDR3 in DNA: TGTGCCAGCACCGAAGCGGACAGGCTGAACACTGAAGCTTTCTTT.

The chain joins TRBV10-1 to TRBJ2-7, with D possibly matching TRBD2 (5 bases). Trimming left V 10 bases short and J 1 base short, with 17 bases between. In germline, CDR1 is WNHNN, CDR2 SYGVQD (reference sequence). The CDR3 spans 14 residues. This chain's CDR3 is CATHRTEISYEQYF. CDR3 nucleotide sequence: TGCGCCACCCACCGGACTGAAATATCCTACGAGCAGTACTTC.

This clone has a single count. The CDR3 DNA is TGTGCCAGCAGTTCCCCGGAACGAGGGTCGTACGAGCAGTACTTC. Its translation: CASSSPERGSYEQYF. V and J are TRBV27 and TRBJ2-7, with D possibly being TRBD2 (5 bases). The CDR3 is 15 residues long. From germline, CDR1 is MNHEY and CDR2 SMNVEV (reference sequence). Trimming removed 4 bases at V and 4 bases at J, with 17 bases between.

The rearrangement links TRBV10-3 to TRBJ1-2, with D perhaps matching TRBD1 (5 bases). The germline V gene has CDR1 ENHRY and CDR2 SYGVKD. The CDR3 consists of 13 residues. V dropped 10 bases and J dropped 8 bases, with 20 bases sitting between them. The CDR3 reads CATFGTFREGYTF. The CDR3 nucleotides read TGTGCCACCTTTGGGACTTTCAGGGAGGGCTACACCTTC.

A single count supports this clone. This chain links TRBV27 with TRBJ2-7; 8 bases line up with TRBD1. Germline CDR1 is MNHEY and CDR2 is SMNVEV (reference sequence). V gave up 2 bases and J gave up 5 bases; unmatched junction bases: 11. The CDR3 has 16 residues. The CDR3 nucleotides read TGTGCCAGCAGTTTAGGGGACAGGACAGGAAGGCACGAGCAGTACTTC. This codes for CASSLGDRTGRHEQYF.

The chain has TRBV12-1 and TRBJ1-2. TRBV12-1 is classified as a pseudogene. The CDR3 contains 13 residues. CDR3 loop: CASSFAGTYGYTF. DNA for the CDR3: TGTGCCAGCAGCTTTGCGGGTACCTATGGCTACACCTTC.

The chain combines TRBV2 with TRBJ2-7, with TRBD2 matching over 8 bases. The junction had 8 bases not matched to a gene; V was cut back by 6 bases and J by 7 bases. In germline, CDR1 is SNHLY, CDR2 FYNNEI. CDR3 size: 13 residues. This chain's CDR3 is CASSVEREREQYF. The CDR3 DNA sequence: TGTGCCAGCAGCGTGGAGCGGGAGCGGGAGCAGTACTTC.

The chain employs TRBV14 and TRBJ2-1, with D tentatively TRBD2 (6 bases). Trimming removed 4 bases at V and 1 base at J, with 17 bases between. Germline V gives CDR1 SGHDN, CDR2 FVKESK. The CDR3 totals 17 residues. The CDR3, as DNA: TGTGCCAGCAGCCGGACCTTTTTTGCGGGGTCCTACAATGAGCAGTTCTTC. It encodes CASSRTFFAGSYNEQFF.

The rearrangement joins TRBV28 to TRBJ1-4; no clear D. The ends were cut back, 2 bases at V and 7 bases at J, with 14 bases in the middle. The CDR3 sequence is 15 residues long. Germline CDR1 and CDR2: MDHEN and SYDVKM. CDR3 loop: CASSLSTISREKLFF. The CDR3 region has the DNA TGTGCCAGCAGTTTAAGCACAATAAGTCGTGAAAAACTGTTTTTT. The whole variable domain, remainder taken from reference TRBV28 and TRBJ1-4, is DVKVTQSSRYLVKRTGEKVFLECVQDMDHENMFWYRQDPGLGLRLIYFSYDVKMKEKGDIPEGYSVSREKKERFSLILESASTNQTSMYLCASSLSTISREKLFFGSGTQLSVL.

V gene TRBV2 combines with J gene TRBJ1-2; 11 bases fit TRBD1. Germline V gene lookup returns CDR1 SNHLY and CDR2 FYNNEI. The CDR3 is 16 amino acids. J was trimmed by 1 base and V by 7 bases; bases with no gene match: 8. DNA of the CDR3: TGTGCCAGCATGAGGACAGGGGGCAAGTTTAACTATGGCTACACCTTC. Residues: CASMRTGGKFNYGYTF.

The CDR3 sequence is CASSQGRLAAFTYNEQFF. For the CDR3, the DNA is TGTGCCAGCAGCCAAGGTAGACTAGCGGCATTCACCTACAATGAGCAGTTCTTC. This chain links TRBV4-2 with TRBJ2-1; 9 bases fit TRBD2. Germline trimming cut 1 base from V and 2 bases from J; bases unmatched to any gene: 9. Germline CDR1 and CDR2: LGHNA and YNFKEQ. The CDR3 totals 18 residues.

The chain links TRBV19 to TRBJ2-5; 8 bases line up with TRBD1. The DNA end is a closer match to TRBJ2-7, so the J assignment may be wrong. CDR1 and CDR2 (germline): LNHDA, SQIVND (reference sequence). CDR3 size: 14 residues. CDR3 loop: CATAPDREFYEQYF. CDR3 nucleotide sequence: TGTGCCACTGCCCCGGACAGGGAGTTTTACGAGCAGTACTTC.

The chain uses TRBV28 and TRBJ2-7; 7 positions agree with TRBD1. The CDR3 is made up of 15 amino acids. Germline V gene sequence: CDR1 MDHEN, CDR2 SYDVKM. With V trimmed by 2 bases and J by 2 bases, 6 bases remained unmatched. In DNA form, the CDR3 reads TGTGCCAGCAGTTTAGGTGGGACAGACCCCTACGAGCAGTACTTC. Translating it yields CASSLGGTDPYEQYF.

The gene calls are TRBV5-4 and TRBJ1-2, with 8 bases that match TRBD1. The CDR3 is made up of 15 amino acids. The ends lost 2 bases at V and 7 bases at J; junction bases unmatched: 10. CDR1 is SGHNT and CDR2 is YYREEE in the germline V gene (reference sequence). In nucleotides, the CDR3 is TGTGCCAGCAGCTTTGACAGGGGCCGCCCGGGTGGCTACACCTTC. Its protein is CASSFDRGRPGGYTF.

The chain links TRBV28 to TRBJ2-7, with TRBD2 matching 14 bases. J lost 1 base, V lost 5 bases, and 19 bases had no gene match. The CDR3 length is 21 residues. Germline lookup yields CDR1 MDHEN and CDR2 SYDVKM. CDR3 sequence (DNA): TGTGCCAGCAGTCCAAATATCGCCGGGACTAGCGGGAGATTGGGATCCTACGAGCAGTACTTC. Its protein is CASSPNIAGTSGRLGSYEQYF.

The chain is built from TRBV4-1 and TRBJ1-1, with unresolved D. V lost 0 bases to trimming and J lost 6 bases, with 11 bases between them. Germline values: CDR1 MGHRA, CDR2 YSYEKL. The CDR3 is 14 residues long. CDR3 bases: TGCGCCAGCAGCCAAGAATGGGTCGTTTCTGAAGCTTTCTTT. This translates into CASSQEWVVSEAFF.